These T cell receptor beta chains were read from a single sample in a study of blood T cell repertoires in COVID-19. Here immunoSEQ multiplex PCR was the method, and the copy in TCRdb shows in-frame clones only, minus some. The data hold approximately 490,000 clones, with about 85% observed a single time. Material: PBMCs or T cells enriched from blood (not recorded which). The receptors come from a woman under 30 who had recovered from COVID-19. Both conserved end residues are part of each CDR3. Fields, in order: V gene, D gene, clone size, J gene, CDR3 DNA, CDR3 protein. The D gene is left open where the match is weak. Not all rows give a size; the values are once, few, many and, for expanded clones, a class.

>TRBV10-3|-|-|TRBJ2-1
TGTGCCATCAGTGTGGCAGGGACTGACAATGAGCAGTTCTTC
CAISVAGTDNEQFF
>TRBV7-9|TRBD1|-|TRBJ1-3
TGTGCCAGCAGCCCGAAGGACAGGGCCACTGGAAACACCATATATTTT
CASSPKDRATGNTIYF
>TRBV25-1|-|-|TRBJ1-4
TGTGCCAGCAGCCGTAATGAAAAACTGTTTTTT
CASSRNEKLFF
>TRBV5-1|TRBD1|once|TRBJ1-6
TGCGCCAGCAGCTTGGGCCCTACAGGGGATTCACCCCTCCACTTT
CASSLGPTGDSPLHF
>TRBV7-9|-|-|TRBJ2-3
TGTGCCAGCAGCTTAGACTGGGAGAAAGATACGCAGTATTTT
CASSLDWEKDTQYF
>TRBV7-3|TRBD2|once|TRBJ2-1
TGTGCCAGCAGCTTACTAGCGGGGGGGCCCAGAGAGCAGTTCTTC
CASSLLAGGPREQFF
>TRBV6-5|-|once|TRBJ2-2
TGTGCCAGCAGTTACGGGGAGGCCGGGGAGCTGTTTTTT
CASSYGEAGELFF
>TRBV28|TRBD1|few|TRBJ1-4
TGTGCCAGCAGTTTATACTCAACAGGGGTCGAACGAAAACTGTTTTTT
CASSLYSTGVERKLFF
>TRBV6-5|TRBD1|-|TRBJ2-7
TGTGCCAGCAGCCCACAGGGGGCAGGCGACGAGCAGTACTTC
CASSPQGAGDEQYF
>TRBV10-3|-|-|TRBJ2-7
TGTGCCATCAGTGACCCTGAGGGTTACGAGCAGTACTTC
CAISDPEGYEQYF
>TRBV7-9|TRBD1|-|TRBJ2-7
TGTGCCAGCAGCCCCACAGGGGGCTCCTACGAGCAGTACTTC
CASSPTGGSYEQYF
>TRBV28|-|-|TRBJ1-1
TGTGCCAGCAGTTCCCCGGGGGTTCTCGGAGCTTTCTTT
CASSSPGVLGAFF
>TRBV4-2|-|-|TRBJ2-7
TGTGCCAGCACCTCAGGAGGGAGGGGGTACTACGAGCAGTACTTC
CASTSGGRGYYEQYF
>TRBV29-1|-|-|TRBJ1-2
TGCAGCGTTGAAAAGCAAGCTAACTATGGCTACACCTTC
CSVEKQANYGYTF
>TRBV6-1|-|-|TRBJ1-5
TGTGCCAGCAGTGAAGTACAGGGCAGCAATCAGCCCCAGCATTTT
CASSEVQGSNQPQHF
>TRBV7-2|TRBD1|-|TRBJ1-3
TGTGCCAGCAGCGGGGACAGGGTAAAGAACACCATATATTTT
CASSGDRVKNTIYF
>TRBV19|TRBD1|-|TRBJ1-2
TGTGCCAGTAGGGACAGGGAAGGCTACACCTTC
CASRDREGYTF
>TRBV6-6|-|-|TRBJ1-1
TGTGCCAGCAGTTACGGGGGACACTACACTGAAGCTTTCTTT
CASSYGGHYTEAFF
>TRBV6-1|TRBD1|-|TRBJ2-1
TGTGCCAGCAGTTCCCTGGACAGGGAAGGGAATGAGCAGTTCTTC
CASSSLDREGNEQFF
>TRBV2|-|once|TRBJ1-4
TGTGCCAGTAGCGGGGAAAGACCCGGCGGGGAAAAACTGTTTTTT
CASSGERPGGEKLFF
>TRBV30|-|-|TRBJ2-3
TGTGCCCTCGCCCGGGATACGCAGTATTTT
CALARDTQYF
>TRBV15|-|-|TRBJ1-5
TGTGCCACCAGCAGGGGTGGGGACGGGAGGCCCCAGCATTTT
CATSRGGDGRPQHF
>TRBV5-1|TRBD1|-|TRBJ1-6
TGCGCCAGCAGCGTGGGACAGGGGGCTGATTCCTATAATTCACCCCTCCACTTT
CASSVGQGADSYNSPLHF
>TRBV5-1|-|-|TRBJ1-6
TGCGCCAGCAGCTCCGGACAGATTAATTCACCCCTCCACTTT
CASSSGQINSPLHF
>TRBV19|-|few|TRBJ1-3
TGTGCCAGTAGGGGGAGCGGTACTGGAAACACCATATATTTT
CASRGSGTGNTIYF
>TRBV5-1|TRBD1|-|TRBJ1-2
TGCGCCAGCAGCTTGGAGGGACAGATCTATGGCTACACCTTC
CASSLEGQIYGYTF
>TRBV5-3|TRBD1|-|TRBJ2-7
TGTGCCAGAAGCTTCACAGGGGCCGTCTACGAGCAGTACTTC
CARSFTGAVYEQYF
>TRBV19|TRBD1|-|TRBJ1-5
TGTGCCAGCCCCCCCGGGACAGCTCTGTATAGCAATCAGCCCCAGCATTTT
CASPPGTALYSNQPQHF
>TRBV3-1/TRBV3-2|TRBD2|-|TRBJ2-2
TGTGCCAGCAGCCCCCTAGCGGGGACCGGGGAGCTGTTTTTT
CASSPLAGTGELFF
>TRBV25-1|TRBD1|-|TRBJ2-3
TGTGCCAGCACCGACAGGGTTCGGGATACGCAGTATTTT
CASTDRVRDTQYF
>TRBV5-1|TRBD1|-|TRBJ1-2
TGCGCCAGCAGCCCCGACAGGGGCGGCTACACCTTC
CASSPDRGGYTF
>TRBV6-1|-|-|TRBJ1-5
TGTGCCAGCAGTGAAGCGCGGGGAGGCTGGGGGCCCCAGCATTTT
CASSEARGGWGPQHF
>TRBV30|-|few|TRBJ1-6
TGTGCCTCGCCGGGCCCCTTCCGGGGTTCACCCCTCCACTTT
CASPGPFRGSPLHF